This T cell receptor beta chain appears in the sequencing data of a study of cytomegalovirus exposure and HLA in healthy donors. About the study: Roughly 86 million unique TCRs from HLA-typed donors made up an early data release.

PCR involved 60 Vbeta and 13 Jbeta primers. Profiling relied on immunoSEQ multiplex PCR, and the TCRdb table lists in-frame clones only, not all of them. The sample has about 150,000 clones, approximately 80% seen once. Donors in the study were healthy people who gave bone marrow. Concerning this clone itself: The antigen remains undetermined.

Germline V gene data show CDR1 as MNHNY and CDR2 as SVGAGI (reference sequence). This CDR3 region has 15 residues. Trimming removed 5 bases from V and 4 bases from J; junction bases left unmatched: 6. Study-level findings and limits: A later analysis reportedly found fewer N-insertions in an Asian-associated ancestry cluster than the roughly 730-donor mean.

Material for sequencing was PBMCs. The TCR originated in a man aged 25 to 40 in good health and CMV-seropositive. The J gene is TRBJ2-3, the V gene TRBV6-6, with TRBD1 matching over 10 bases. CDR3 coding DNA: TGTGCCAGCAGTATGTCCGGGACAGGGGCAGATACGCAGTATTTT. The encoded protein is CASSMSGTGADTQYF.